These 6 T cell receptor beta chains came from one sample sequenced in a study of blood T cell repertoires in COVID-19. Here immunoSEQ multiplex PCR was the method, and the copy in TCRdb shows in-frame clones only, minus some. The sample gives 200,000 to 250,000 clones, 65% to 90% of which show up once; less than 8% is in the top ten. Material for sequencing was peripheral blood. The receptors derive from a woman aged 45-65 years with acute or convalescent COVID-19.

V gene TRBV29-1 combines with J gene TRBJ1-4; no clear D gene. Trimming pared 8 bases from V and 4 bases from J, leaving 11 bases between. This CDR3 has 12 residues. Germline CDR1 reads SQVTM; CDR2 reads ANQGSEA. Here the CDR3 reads CSSIADNEKLFF. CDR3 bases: TGCAGCTCTATCGCGGATAATGAAAAACTGTTTTTT.

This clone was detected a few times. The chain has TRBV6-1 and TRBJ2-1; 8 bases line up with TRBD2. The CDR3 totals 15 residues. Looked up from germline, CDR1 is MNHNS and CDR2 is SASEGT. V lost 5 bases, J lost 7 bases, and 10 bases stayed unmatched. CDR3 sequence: CASSSTSGILNEQFF. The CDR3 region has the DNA TGTGCCAGCAGTTCCACTAGCGGTATTTTAAATGAGCAGTTCTTC.

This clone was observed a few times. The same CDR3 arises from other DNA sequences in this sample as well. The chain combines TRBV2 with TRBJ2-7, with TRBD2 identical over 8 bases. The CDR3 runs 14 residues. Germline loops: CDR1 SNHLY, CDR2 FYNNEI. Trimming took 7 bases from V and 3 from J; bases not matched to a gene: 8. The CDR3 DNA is TGTGCCAGCACTTTACCGGGACTAGGCTACGAGCAGTACTTC. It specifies CASTLPGLGYEQYF.

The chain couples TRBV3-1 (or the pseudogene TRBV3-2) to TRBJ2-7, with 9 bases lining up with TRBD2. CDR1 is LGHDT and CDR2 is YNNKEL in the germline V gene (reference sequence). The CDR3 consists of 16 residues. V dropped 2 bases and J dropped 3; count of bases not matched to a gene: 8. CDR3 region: CASSQPPSGVIYEQYF. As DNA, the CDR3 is TGTGCCAGCAGCCAACCCCCTAGCGGGGTTATCTACGAGCAGTACTTC.

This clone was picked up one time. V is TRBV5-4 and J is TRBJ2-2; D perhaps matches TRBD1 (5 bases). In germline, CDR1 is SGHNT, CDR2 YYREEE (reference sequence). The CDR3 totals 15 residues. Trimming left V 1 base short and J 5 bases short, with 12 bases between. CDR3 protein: CASSLQGLGTGELFF. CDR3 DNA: TGTGCCAGCAGCTTGCAGGGATTGGGGACCGGGGAGCTGTTTTTT.

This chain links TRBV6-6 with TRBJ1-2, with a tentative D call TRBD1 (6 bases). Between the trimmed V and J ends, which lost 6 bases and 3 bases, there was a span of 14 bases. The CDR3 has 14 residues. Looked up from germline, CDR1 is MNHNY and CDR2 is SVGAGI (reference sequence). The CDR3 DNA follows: TGTGCCAGCAGCCCATGGGGGCGGGACTATGGCTACACCTTC. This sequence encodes CASSPWGRDYGYTF.